This TCR beta chain was identified during a study of T cell responses to AZD1222 COVID-19 vaccine (dated by TCRdb to 2020 to 2023). With regard to the full study: TCR sequencing covered some 250 trial participants: roughly 200 given two doses of AZD1222 and 26 given two doses of MenACWY control vaccine. Enrollment into the trials was organized by age into subgroups of 18-55, 56-69 and 70-plus years, and those subgroups contained approximately 150, 30 and 60 TCR-sequenced participants, respectively. Paper-wide results and their limitations: Conclusions about previously exposed vaccinees were limited because only six or seven AZD1222 recipients were SARS-CoV-2 seropositive at baseline. In the small 56-69-year group, the increase in depth fell short of significance, most likely because of low power. Because no day 14 peak-response samples were available, the repertoires could be characterized only after the peak T cell response. Reportedly, almost half of the unique spike-specific TCRs recognized epitopes lying outside the regions that are mutated in the B.1.351 and B.1.1.7 variants. CD4 TCRs associated with the vaccine covered the entire spike protein, and the dominant responses were in regions 160-218 and 743-854. Most participants were white British and females outnumbered males, and the authors suggested that clonal diversity may have been underestimated. Spike-specific TCR breadth and depth rose significantly after two AZD1222 doses compared with day 0 and with MenACWY recipients.

Deletion took 5 bases off V and 2 bases off J, with a span of 12 bases between the germline ends. In the germline V gene, CDR1 corresponds to KGHSH and CDR2 to LQKENI. The CDR3 has 15 amino acids, counting the end cysteine and phenylalanine. Kept here is only the CDR3 DNA, which spans 45 bases and is read in frame from base 1. The CDR3 regions of human TCRbeta chains were subjected to immunosequencing. Concerning the study's data processing: TCRs in the repertoires were matched against a reference library of SARS-CoV-2-specific TCRs that had been generated with the MIRA antigen-specificity platform. Breadth was defined as the fraction of unique TCRs that were SARS-CoV-2-associated, and depth was defined as the fraction of total T cells that were SARS-CoV-2-associated. Using the MIRA data, every spike-specific TCR was mapped to the spike region that the TCR reacted to and assigned to either a CD4 or a CD8 class. Log10-transformed breadth and depth values were compared by one-way ANOVA with Sidak's multiple comparisons tests. The table was pulled from immuneACCESS by TCRdb, which kept in-frame rearrangements only. Such tables lose some clones; where checked, under half of the loss comes from unresolved V genes, and the rest has no known cause. From that table come the V and J calls and clone size; the DNA was used to work out D and trimming. Here the sample has around 120,000 clones; around 93% occur a single time. In total, the top ten clones hold approximately 7.9% of the sample.

The meaning of the sample's time point label: about 28 days (+/-7) after the second vaccine dose. AZD1222 recipients whose second dose came at about 4 weeks and those whose second dose came at about 12 weeks were combined into one group, since spike-specific TCR depth and breadth did not differ between the two schedules. The vaccinee samples were drawn from two UK trials, COV001 and COV002, one of which was a single-blind randomized controlled phase 2/3 trial testing AZD1222 (ChAdOx1 nCoV-19) in healthy adults. For TCRbeta chain sequencing, PBMC samples were collected from trial participants at day 0 and at day 28 after the second dose. This clone was seen just once. Which antigen it targets is not known. No base qualities exist here, and no much larger clone lies one base off it.

The sequence came from an adult who received the AZD1222 COVID-19 vaccine. Sequenced here: peripheral blood, sampled 28 days after the second AZD1222 dose. The sequence is built from TRBV18 and TRBJ2-2; a weak D assignment points to TRBD1 (6 bases agree). The nucleotides are TGTGCCAGCTCATTCGGACAGCGAAACACCGGGGAGCTGTTTTTT. The encoded protein is CASSFGQRNTGELFF.